The TCR beta chain under discussion was sequenced for a study of T-cell memory formation after mild COVID-19. This CDR3 region has 17 residues. V lost 2 bases and J lost 5, with 18 bases in between. Looked up from germline, CDR1 is SNHLY and CDR2 is FYNNEI. MiXCR was run by TCRdb on the 5' RACE reads, yielding one entry per CDR3 protein. The sample has approximately 400,000 distinct CDR3 sequences, over 15% seen once. V is TRBV2 and J is TRBJ2-2; D might be TRBD2 (7 bases). The source material was PBMCs or a T cell subset sorted from them (not recorded which). This TCR was recovered from a man between 18 and 35 years old who had mild COVID-19 (a few samples of this study predate the infection). Cell type and time point are not known. This chain's CDR3 is CASSERGAPGPTGELFF. In DNA form, the CDR3 reads TGTGCCAGCAGTGAACGGGGGGCTCCGGGCCCGACCGGGGAGCTGTTTTTT.